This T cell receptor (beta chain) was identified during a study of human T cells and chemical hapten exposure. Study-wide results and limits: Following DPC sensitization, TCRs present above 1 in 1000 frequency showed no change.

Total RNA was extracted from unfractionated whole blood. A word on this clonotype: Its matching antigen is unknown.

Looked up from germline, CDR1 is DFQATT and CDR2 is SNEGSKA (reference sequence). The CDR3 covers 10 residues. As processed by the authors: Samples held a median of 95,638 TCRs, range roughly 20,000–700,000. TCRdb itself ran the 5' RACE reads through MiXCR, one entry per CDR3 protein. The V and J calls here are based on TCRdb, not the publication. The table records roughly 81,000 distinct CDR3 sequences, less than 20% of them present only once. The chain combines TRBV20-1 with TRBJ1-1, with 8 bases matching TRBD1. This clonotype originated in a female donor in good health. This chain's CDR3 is CSTGGTEAFF. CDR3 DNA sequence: TGCAGCACAGGGGGGACTGAAGCTTTCTTT.